Sequencing of this T cell receptor beta chain was carried out in a study of response to subunit inactivated influenza vaccine. On this clonotype: As yet, its antigen is unknown.

Study-level points and caveats: Seasonal influenza vaccination, on each occasion, was suggested by the authors to recruit few new T cells.

Trimming at V came to 6 bases and at J to 2 bases, leaving 10 bases not matched to a gene. The CDR3 totals 15 residues. Looked up from germline, CDR1 is MNHEY and CDR2 is SVGEGT. MiXCR was run by TCRdb on the RT-PCR reads, yielding one entry per CDR3 protein. The table lists more than 700,000 distinct CDR3 sequences, over 20% of them singletons. The chain has TRBV6-2 or TRBV6-3 and TRBJ2-7, with 7 nucleotides matching TRBD1. This TCR was sampled from a middle-aged man who received an inactivated influenza vaccine. This specimen consisted of PBMCs from blood, obtained about 5 days after vaccination. The CDR3 loop reads CASSPWDRWAYEQYF. DNA of the CDR3: TGTGCCAGCAGCCCTTGGGACAGATGGGCCTACGAGCAGTACTTC.